This T cell receptor beta chain appears in the sequencing data of a study of TIL therapy for anti-PD-1-resistant metastatic lung cancer. Study overall: Progressing patients received lymphodepletion, expanded TIL infusion and IL-2. Most patients had lung adenocarcinoma. Tumors carried a median about 1.5 non-synonymous mutations per megabase.

Time point defined: pre-treatment sample, taken before nivolumab and TIL therapy. With respect to this clone: Its antigen remains unknown.

Study-wide findings and caveats: The baseline peripheral repertoire was partially replaced by infused TIL clonotypes that later decayed.

V lost 1 base, J lost 0 bases, and 6 bases lay in between. The CDR3 runs 14 residues. Germline lookup yields CDR1 MNHNS and CDR2 SASEGT. The libraries were made with immunoSEQ v3. Assay used: immunoSEQ multiplex PCR; TCRdb lists only in-frame clones, some missing. Seen here are 54,000 or so clones, more than 75% observed once, and the top ten hold around 2.6%. The chain recombines TRBV6-1 with TRBJ1-1; no firm D call. Sequenced here: blood, sampled at baseline. The TCR sequence derives from a person between 30 and 79 years old with non-small cell lung cancer. The CDR3 reads CASSEVSLNTEAFF. The CDR3 DNA is TGTGCCAGCAGTGAAGTTAGCCTGAACACTGAAGCTTTCTTT.